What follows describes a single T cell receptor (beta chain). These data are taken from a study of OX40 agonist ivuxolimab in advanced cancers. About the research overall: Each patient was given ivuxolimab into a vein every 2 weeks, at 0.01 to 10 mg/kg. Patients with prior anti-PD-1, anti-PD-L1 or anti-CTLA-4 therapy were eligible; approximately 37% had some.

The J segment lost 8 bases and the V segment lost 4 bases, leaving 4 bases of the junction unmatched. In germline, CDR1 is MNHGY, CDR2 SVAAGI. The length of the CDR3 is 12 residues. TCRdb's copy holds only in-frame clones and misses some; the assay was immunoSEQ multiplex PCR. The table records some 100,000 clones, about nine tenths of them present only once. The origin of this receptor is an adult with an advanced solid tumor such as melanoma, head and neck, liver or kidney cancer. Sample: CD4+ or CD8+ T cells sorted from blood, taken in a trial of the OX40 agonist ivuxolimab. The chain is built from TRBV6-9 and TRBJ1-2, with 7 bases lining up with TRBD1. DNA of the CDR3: TGTGCCAGCAGTTTTCAGGGGGGAGGCTACACCTTC. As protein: CASSFQGGGYTF.